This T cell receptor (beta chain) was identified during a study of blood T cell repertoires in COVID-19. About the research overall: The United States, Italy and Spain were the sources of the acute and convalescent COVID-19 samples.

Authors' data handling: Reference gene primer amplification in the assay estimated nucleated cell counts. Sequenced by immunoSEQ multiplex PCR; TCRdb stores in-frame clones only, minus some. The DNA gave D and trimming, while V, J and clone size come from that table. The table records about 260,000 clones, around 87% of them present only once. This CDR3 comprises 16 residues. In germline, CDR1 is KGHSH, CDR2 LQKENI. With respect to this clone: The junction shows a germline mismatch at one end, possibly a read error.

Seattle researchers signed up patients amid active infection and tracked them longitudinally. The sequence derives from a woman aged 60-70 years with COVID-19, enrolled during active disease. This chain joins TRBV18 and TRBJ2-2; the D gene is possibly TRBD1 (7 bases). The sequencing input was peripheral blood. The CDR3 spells CASSSPRGANTGELFF. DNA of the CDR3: TGTGCCAGCTCATCACCCAGGGGGGCGAACACCGGGGAGCTGTTTTTT.